The 18 T cell receptor beta chains reported below all come from one sample, sequenced in a study. TCRdb reprocessed the 5' RACE reads with MiXCR, giving one entry per CDR3 protein. Of about 8,900 distinct CDR3 sequences listed, roughly 29% are singletons. Sequenced: naive CD4+ T cells sorted from a lymph node. Subset denoted: naive CD4+ T cells, CD4+CD45RA+CD25-. The receptors here all came from a female donor with breast cancer.

As for this clonotype: A read error may produce the germline difference seen at one junction end. The chain recombines TRBV24-1 with TRBJ2-6; D gene ambiguous. The CDR3 extends over 16 amino acids. Germline V gives CDR1 KGHDR, CDR2 SFDVKD. The CDR3 is CATSGSLSSEAIVLTF. The CDR3 DNA sequence: TGTGCCACCAGTGGGTCGCTTAGCTCTGAGGCCATCGTCCTGACTTTC.

On this clonotype itself: Because it lacks the conserved phenylalanine or tryptophan at the end, this CDR3 is likely a read error. The rearrangement uses TRBV6-2 or TRBV6-3 and TRBJ2-7; D is possibly TRBD1 or TRBD2 (5 bases each). The V and J ends lost 6 bases and 8 bases respectively, with 26 bases between them. This CDR3 has 16 amino acids. The germline gives CDR1 MNHEY, CDR2 SVGEGT. The CDR3 DNA sequence: TGTGCCAGCAGCTCCGGGGTAGCGTGGGGCTCCTGCAAGCAGTACTAC. Encoded protein: CASSSGVAWGSCKQYY.

In the case of this clonotype: This may come from a read error, since a much larger clone is one base off. V is TRBV11-2 and J is TRBJ2-5, with 10 bases aligning to TRBD2. The CDR3 contains 17 residues. J was trimmed by 5 bases and V by 5 bases; bases with no gene match: 14. Germline lookup yields CDR1 SGHAT and CDR2 FQNNGV. CDR3 DNA: TGTGCCAGCAGCCTACTGACTAGCGGGCAGAAGGGGGAGACCCAGTACTTC. This translates into CASSLLTSGQKGETQYF.

This clonotype is categorized as medium-sized. The CDR3 DNA reads as TGCAGTGCGACTCCTTCCAGCTCCTACAATGAGCAGTTCTTC. The encoded protein is CSATPSSSYNEQFF. This chain links TRBV20-1 with TRBJ2-1; D is unresolved. V was pared by 6 bases and J by 0 bases, with 12 bases between. Germline V CDR1 and CDR2: DFQATT, SNEGSKA (reference sequence). There are 14 residues in the CDR3.

V usage is TRBV7-2 and J usage is TRBJ2-1; TRBD2 might be the D (6 bases). This CDR3 is built from 14 residues. Between the trimmed V and J ends, which lost 8 bases and 7 bases, there was a span of 18 bases. Germline CDR1 and CDR2: SGHTA and FQGNSA. CDR3 residues: CASGFRGCRNEQFF. The CDR3 DNA reads TGTGCCAGCGGTTTTCGGGGGTGCAGAAATGAGCAGTTCTTC.

This clonotype was recorded at least ten times. The chain couples TRBV20-1 to TRBJ1-2, with TRBD1 identical over 9 bases. Losses at the gene ends were 3 bases for V and 8 bases for J; bases not matched to a gene: 16. Germline CDR1 is DFQATT and CDR2 is SNEGSKA (reference sequence). The CDR3 consists of 16 residues. The CDR3 DNA reads TGCAGTGCTAGTGACAATACCCGGGACAGGGTATTCGGCTACACCTTC. This encodes CSASDNTRDRVFGYTF.

This clonotype was found many times. The V gene is TRBV7-3, the J gene TRBJ2-1, with TRBD2 matching 10 bases. Per germline, CDR1 SGHTA and CDR2 FQGTGA. Trimming at V came to 0 bases and at J to 4 bases, leaving 0 bases not matched to a gene. The CDR3 covers 15 residues. This CDR3 reads CASSLTSGGYNEQFF. The CDR3 nucleotides are TGTGCCAGCAGCTTAACTAGCGGGGGGTACAATGAGCAGTTCTTC. The complete variable domain, with remaining parts taken from reference TRBV7-3 and TRBJ2-1, reads GAGVSQTPSNKVTEKGKYVELRCDPISGHTALYWYRQSLGQGPEFLIYFQGTGAADDSGLPNDRFFAVRPEGSVSTLKIQRTERGDSAVYLCASSLTSGGYNEQFFGPGTRLTVL.

Only a few counts were recorded for this clonotype. An end of the junction differs from the germline gene, which may be a read error. This chain uses TRBV12-3 or TRBV12-4 with TRBJ2-3; 7 positions match TRBD1. This CDR3 contains 14 residues. CDR3 amino acids: CASSLVRGPDMQYF. As DNA, the CDR3 is TGTGCCAGCAGTTTAGTTAGGGGGCCGGATATGCAGTATTTT.

This clonotype qualifies as medium-sized. The chain joins TRBV5-1 to TRBJ1-2; the D is unclear. The CDR3 extends over 14 amino acids. Germline-derived CDR1 and CDR2 are SGHRS and YFSETQ. The V gene lost 2 bases and the J gene lost 8 bases, with 16 bases spanning the gap. In DNA, the CDR3 is TGCGCCAGCAGCTTCCAAGAGGGTGTTGGAGGCTACACCTTC. As protein: CASSFQEGVGGYTF.

CDR3 DNA: TGTGCCAGCAGCTTACGACTCAGCAGCTCCTACAATGAGCAGTTCTTC. This gives the protein CASSLRLSSSYNEQFF. The rearrangement links TRBV7-6 to TRBJ2-1; unclear D gene. Trimming pared 2 bases from V and 0 bases from J, leaving 11 bases between. Per the germline V gene, CDR1 is SGHVS and CDR2 is FNYEAQ. This CDR3 has 16 amino acids.

Points on this clonotype: The junction departs from germline at one end; a sequencing error may be responsible. The V and J genes are TRBV10-3 and TRBJ2-2; a weak D match, TRBD1 (6 bases). The CDR3 has 16 amino acids. Per the germline V gene, CDR1 is ENHRY and CDR2 is SYGVKD. CDR3: CATSELGTQRTGELFF. Written as DNA, the CDR3 is TGCGCCACCAGTGAGTTAGGGACACAGAGGACCGGGGAGCTGTTTTTT.

In its sample, this clonotype was seen once. Compared with germline, one end of the junction differs, possibly owing to a read error. The V gene is TRBV14, the J gene TRBJ1-1, with D unclear. Germline V gene sequence: CDR1 SGHDN, CDR2 FVKESK. The CDR3 sequence is 13 residues long. The CDR3 loop reads CASSKDYFSEAFF. The DNA of the CDR3 is TGTGCCAGCAGCAAAGACTACTTTTCTGAAGCTTTCTTT.

This clonotype rates as medium-sized. The chain links TRBV7-6 to TRBJ1-5; D not resolved. CDR3 size: 14 residues. The V gene lost 4 bases and the J gene lost 1 base, with 8 bases spanning the gap. CDR1 and CDR2 from the germline V gene are SGHVS and FNYEAQ. CDR3 sequence (DNA): TGTGCCAGCAGCTCCGAAGAGAGCAATCAGCCCCAGCATTTT. This sequence encodes CASSSEESNQPQHF.

This clonotype is judged medium-sized. The chain has TRBV10-3 and TRBJ2-1, with a possible D match to TRBD1 (6 bases). V was shortened by 5 bases and J by 7 bases, with 15 bases between the two germline ends. In germline, CDR1 is ENHRY, CDR2 SYGVKD. This CDR3 comprises 14 residues. CDR3 region: CAISKTGDRNEQFF. In DNA, the CDR3 is TGTGCCATCAGTAAGACAGGAGATAGAAATGAGCAGTTCTTC.

Points on this clonotype: The junction differs from germline at one of its ends, possibly a read error. The rearrangement joins TRBV4-1 to TRBJ1-4; D uncertain. The V gene's germline CDR1 is MGHRA and CDR2 YSYEKL. This CDR3 region has 18 residues. The CDR3 here is CASSHPRGRLATNEKLYF. CDR3 sequence (DNA): TGCGCCAGCAGCCACCCCAGAGGGCGGCTGGCAACTAATGAAAAACTGTATTTT.

This clonotype was seen more than once but under ten times. V is TRBV6-5 and J is TRBJ2-1, with 10 positions matching TRBD2. After removal of 6 bases from V and 3 bases from J, the junction contained 17 bases not matched to a gene. CDR1 and CDR2 from the germline V gene are MNHEY and SVGAGI. The CDR3 extends over 19 amino acids. CDR3: CASRISGGLAGGDYNEQFF. The DNA of the CDR3 is TGTGCCAGCAGAATCTCCGGGGGGTTAGCGGGAGGTGACTACAATGAGCAGTTCTTC.

The J gene is TRBJ2-7, the V gene TRBV27, with 10 bases aligning to TRBD1. The V gene end was trimmed by 5 bases and the J gene end by 2 bases; junction bases not matched to a gene: 6. From germline, CDR1 is MNHEY and CDR2 SMNVEV (reference sequence). This CDR3 is built from 15 residues. In DNA, the CDR3 is TGTGCCAGCAGTCCGGACAGGGGGATCACCTACGAGCAGTACTTC. It encodes CASSPDRGITYEQYF.

This clonotype was observed a handful of times. The rearrangement joins TRBV3-1 to TRBJ1-3, with unresolved D. Trimming took 7 bases from V and 9 from J, leaving 19 bases between them. Germline assignment: CDR1 LGHDT and CDR2 YNNKEL (reference sequence). This CDR3 has 14 amino acids. In nucleotides, the CDR3 is TGTGCCAGCACCCTCTTGTCTGCCGGCGGCACCATATATTTT. This gives the protein CASTLLSAGGTIYF.